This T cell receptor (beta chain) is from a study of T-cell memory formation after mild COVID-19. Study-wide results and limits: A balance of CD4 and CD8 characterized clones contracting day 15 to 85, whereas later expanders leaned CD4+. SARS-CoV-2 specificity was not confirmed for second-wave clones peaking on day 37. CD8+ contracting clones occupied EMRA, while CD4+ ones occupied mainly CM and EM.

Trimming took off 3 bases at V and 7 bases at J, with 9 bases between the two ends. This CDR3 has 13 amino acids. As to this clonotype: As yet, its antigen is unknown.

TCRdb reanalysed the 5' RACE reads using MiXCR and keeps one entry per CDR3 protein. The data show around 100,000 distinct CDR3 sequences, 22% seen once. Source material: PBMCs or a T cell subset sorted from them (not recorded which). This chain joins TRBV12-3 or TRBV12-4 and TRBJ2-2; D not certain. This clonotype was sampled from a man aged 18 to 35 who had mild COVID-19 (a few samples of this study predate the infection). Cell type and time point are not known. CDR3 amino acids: CASSLVGFGELFF. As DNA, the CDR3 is TGTGCCAGCAGTTTGGTAGGGTTCGGGGAGCTGTTTTTT.